Included here is one T cell receptor (beta chain) sequence, with context. Antigen specificity is unknown. This entry comes from a study of CD8 T cells in ankylosing spondylitis. Study findings and constraints: Characteristic of ankylosing spondylitis blood, it appeared, was a TCR beta motif comprising about eight highly homologous variants. Before this, some motif variants had been reported in reactive arthritis synovial fluid and blood. Significant enrichment of disease-linked clones was reportedly seen in matched ankylosing spondylitis synovial fluid. Clones that were linked to disease were CD8+ and were relatively rare in peripheral blood.

Making use of molecular barcodes, quantitative 5'-RACE generated TCR beta libraries. TCRdb itself ran the 5' RACE reads through MiXCR, one entry per CDR3 protein. The table records roughly 440,000 distinct CDR3 sequences, under 20% of them present only once. The length of the CDR3 is 16 residues. Trimming removed 5 bases at V and 6 bases at J, with 20 bases between. Germline lookup yields CDR1 SGHTA and CDR2 FQGNSA. What was sequenced was blood, either unsorted or a sorted T cell fraction (not recorded which). This chain links TRBV7-2 with TRBJ1-5; perhaps TRBD1 as D (6 bases). The TCR comes from a male donor with ankylosing spondylitis. The CDR3: CASSLGGAGSRQPQHF. CDR3 nucleotides: TGTGCCAGCAGCCTAGGGGGGGCAGGGAGTCGTCAGCCCCAGCATTTT.